This TCR beta chain was recovered during a study of OX40 agonist ivuxolimab in advanced cancers. Looking at the study overall: Those treated in dose escalation had hepatocellular carcinoma, melanoma, renal cell cancer or head and neck cancer.

As for this clone: Its matching antigen is unknown.

General study results and limits: Compared with CD4+, CD8+ T cells on average had more expanded clones. Clonal expansion from baseline to week 6 occurred in both CD4+ and CD8+ T cells.

Per germline, CDR1 SEHNR and CDR2 FQNEAQ (reference sequence). This CDR3 region has 14 residues. Deletions cut 5 bases from V and 3 bases from J, with 13 bases between. Here immunoSEQ multiplex PCR was the method, and the copy in TCRdb shows in-frame clones only, minus some. The table shows 35,000 to 55,000 clones, with around 88% occurring only once. Baseline was the first blood sampling point, followed by cycle 4 day 1 and cycle 7 day 1. V and J are TRBV7-9 and TRBJ1-1, with D perhaps TRBD1 (6 bases). The sequence was obtained from an adult with an advanced solid tumor such as melanoma, head and neck, liver or kidney cancer. This specimen consisted of CD4+ or CD8+ T cells sorted from blood, obtained in a trial of the OX40 agonist ivuxolimab. The CDR3 loop reads CASSLPDRYTEAFF. The CDR3 DNA reads as TGTGCCAGCAGCCTGCCGGACAGATACACTGAAGCTTTCTTT.